These T cell receptor beta chains were read from a single sample in a study of blood T cell repertoires in COVID-19. TCRdb keeps only in-frame clones here, not all; method: immunoSEQ multiplex PCR. The sample includes 300,000 to 350,000 clones, around nine tenths seen only once; the top ten take 6% to 8.5%. The sequenced sample was peripheral blood. The receptors stem from a woman aged 70-85 years with COVID-19, enrolled during active disease. Each CDR3 is given without its conserved first and last residue. The order of the fields is clone size, V gene, CDR3 protein. Clone size is not always given. Where it is, it says once, few, many or a class for expanded clones.

>.|TRBV4-3
ASSQVRGGNYGYT
>.|TRBV6-5
ASSLAGAPRDTQY
>.|TRBV4-3
ASSQDLYLIRPDYGYT
>.|TRBV19
ASSIRTGSSYEQY
>.|TRBV4-3
ASSQEAGSYEQY
>few|TRBV9
ASSAEQLAGRTYEQY
>.|TRBV2
ASVRQGTGELF
>.|TRBV7-9
ASSARQVYNYGYT
>.|TRBV7-9
ASSLLATSGGTGGY
>.|TRBV6-2/TRBV6-3
ASSYGGTSSPDTQY
>.|TRBV7-6
ASSPRQGAPANYGYT
>.|TRBV11-2
ASSLGRGQGSTGANVLT
>many|TRBV6-5
ASSSQDRGPGAF
>once|TRBV9
ASSASPARRGITDTQY
>.|TRBV4-1
ASSQSSGETAYEQY
>.|TRBV19
ASSQGAHEQY
>.|TRBV30
AWSVTGTNNEQF
>.|TRBV9
ASSVATGAGPQETQY
>.|TRBV3-1/TRBV3-2
ASSQDPTGPLH
>.|TRBV18
ASSPTENTEAF
>.|TRBV6-4
ASSAVYSNQPQH
>.|TRBV30
AWSVTEGAF
>.|TRBV5-4
ASSLGGAGNQPQH
>.|TRBV5-1
ASMESGGTNEKLF
>.|TRBV6-5
ASSRGYEQY
>.|TRBV3-1/TRBV3-2
ASSPSTGPYNEQF
>.|TRBV21-1
ASSQERGKGYT
>.|TRBV5-1
ASSRTGGNTEAF
>.|TRBV30
AWSPGSLQY
>few|TRBV9
ASTPTHRESMNTEAF
>.|TRBV3-1/TRBV3-2
ASSHAGGQGEQF
>.|TRBV7-8
ASSLVGQGWGTEAF
>.|TRBV18
ASSPHPAGVTGELF
>.|TRBV5-8
ASGDDSNYGYT
>.|TRBV27
ASSWGRSNSPLH
>.|TRBV5-1
ASSLNPGQDYEQY
>.|TRBV6-4
ASSPRGSRFGYT
>.|TRBV11-2
ASSFSLTSGEQF
>.|TRBV5-6
ASSKTSGDGTQY
>.|TRBV24-1
ATSDGTGEAF
>once|TRBV9
ASSVGGGGYT
>.|TRBV28
ASSSRGLAFSYEQY
>.|TRBV5-1
ASSGGQPEEKLF
>.|TRBV2
ASSISYGYT
>.|TRBV6-1
ASSEGSAGGEKLF
>.|TRBV30
AWRGRYEQY
>.|TRBV10-3
AIRGTSGETQY
>.|TRBV2
ASRGDEKLF
>.|TRBV3-1/TRBV3-2
ASSQGVAGGPTDTQY
>.|TRBV10-2
ASSEEGGIDYGYT
>.|TRBV4-3
ASSQEAGGAYGYT
>.|TRBV2
ASSELNTEAF
>.|TRBV6-5
ASSLSDRGTEAF
>.|TRBV2
ASSEMPVSYGYT